A selection of T cell receptor beta chains follows, all from one sample in a study of PD-1 and CTLA-4 blockade in melanoma. Sequencing used immunoSEQ multiplex PCR; TCRdb keeps in-frame clones, though not all of them. The table has more than 9,000 clones, about four fifths seen once. The material sequenced was CD8+ T cells from peripheral blood, taken from a patient given anti-PD-1 treatment. The receptors come from a human donor with melanoma. Each CDR3 is given with its conserved first and last residue. D genes are given only for firm matches. The size entry is marked missing in some rows and otherwise reads once, few, many or a size class.

V,J,D,size,DNA,CDR3
TRBV6-5,TRBJ2-5,.,medium-sized,TGTGCCAGCAGCAGTTGGACAATTAACCAAGAGACCCAGTACTTC,CASSSWTINQETQYF
TRBV4-1,TRBJ1-5,TRBD1,.,TGCGCCAGCAGCCTAGGGACAGATAGCAATCAGCCCCAGCATTTT,CASSLGTDSNQPQHF
TRBV7-8,TRBJ2-7,TRBD2,.,TGTGCCAGCAGCTTTAGCGGGGGGTCCTCCTACGAGCAGTACTTC,CASSFSGGSSYEQYF
TRBV7-6,TRBJ2-2,.,.,TGTGCCAGCAGCCCCCGGGAGCTGTTTTTT,CASSPRELFF
TRBV10-2,TRBJ2-7,.,medium-sized,TGCGCCAGCAGTGCGGACCCCTACGAGCAGTACTTC,CASSADPYEQYF
TRBV2,TRBJ1-2,.,.,TGTGCCAGCAGTGAAGACCTAGGAGCTAACTATGGCTACACCTTC,CASSEDLGANYGYTF
TRBV5-6,TRBJ1-1,.,.,TGTGCCAGCAGTTTACGAGTAGTCACTGAAGCTTTCTTT,CASSLRVVTEAFF
TRBV4-1,TRBJ2-1,.,.,TGCGCCAGCAGCCAAGAAAACCAAAACAATGAGCAGTTCTTC,CASSQENQNNEQFF
TRBV27,TRBJ2-1,.,.,TGTGCCAGCAGTGTAGATCTCTACAATGAGCAGTTCTTC,CASSVDLYNEQFF
TRBV5-8,TRBJ2-7,TRBD1,once,TGTGCCAGCAGCTTGGCTGGGACAGTCTCCTACGAGCAGTACTTC,CASSLAGTVSYEQYF
TRBV27,TRBJ1-2,TRBD1,.,TGTGCCAGCAGTATGACAGGGAACAACTATGGCTACACCTTC,CASSMTGNNYGYTF
TRBV27,TRBJ2-7,TRBD2,.,TGTGCCAGCAGTCAGGGACTAGCGGGATCCTACGAGCAGTACTTC,CASSQGLAGSYEQYF
TRBV27,TRBJ1-2,.,.,TGTGCCAGCAGGGGACAAGACTATGGCTACACCTTC,CASRGQDYGYTF
TRBV7-9,TRBJ2-5,.,.,TGTGCCAGCAGCCCCCCCCGCGGGACCCAGTACTTC,CASSPPRGTQYF
TRBV4-1,TRBJ2-7,.,.,TGCGCCAGCAGCCATTGGATCGCGTACGAGCAGTACTTC,CASSHWIAYEQYF
TRBV7-9,TRBJ2-3,TRBD2,few,TGTGCCAGCAGCAGGCTAGCGGGAGAACAAGATACGCAGTATTTT,CASSRLAGEQDTQYF
TRBV30,TRBJ1-2,.,.,TGTGCCTGGAGTGCGCTTGGGATGGGGGAGGAAGGCTACACCTTC,CAWSALGMGEEGYTF
TRBV30,TRBJ1-1,.,once,TGTGCCTGGAGTGGGGAGGGGGAAGCTTTCTTT,CAWSGEGEAFF
TRBV13,TRBJ2-3,.,.,TGTGCCAGCAGCTTAGCGGGGAGCTATTCCGTAGATACGCAGTATTTT,CASSLAGSYSVDTQYF
TRBV25-1,TRBJ2-5,.,once,TGTGCCAGCAGTGCTAGCGAGACCCAGTACTTC,CASSASETQYF
TRBV19,TRBJ2-1,.,.,TGTGCCAGTAGTATGGGGACCTGGGGGGAGCAGTTCTTC,CASSMGTWGEQFF
TRBV4-3,TRBJ1-1,.,.,TGCGCCAGCAGCCAAGGCACGGGCGCCGACGAAGCTTTCTTT,CASSQGTGADEAFF
TRBV5-1,TRBJ2-3,TRBD1,once,TGCGCCAGCAGCCGGACAGGGTTAGGCACAGATACGCAGTATTTT,CASSRTGLGTDTQYF
TRBV2,TRBJ1-1,.,.,TGTGCCAGCAGTGTCTTTGAAGCTTTCTTT,CASSVFEAFF
TRBV9,TRBJ2-1,TRBD2,once,TGTGCCAGCAGCATGGGACTAGCGGGGGGCAACAATGAGCAGTTCTTC,CASSMGLAGGNNEQFF
TRBV5-1,TRBJ2-7,TRBD2,.,TGCGCCAGCAGCTGGGGCGGGAGCTCCTACGAGCAGTACTTC,CASSWGGSSYEQYF
TRBV13,TRBJ2-2,.,.,TGTGCCAGCAGCCCCGGGACGCGAAACACCGGGGAGCTGTTTTTT,CASSPGTRNTGELFF